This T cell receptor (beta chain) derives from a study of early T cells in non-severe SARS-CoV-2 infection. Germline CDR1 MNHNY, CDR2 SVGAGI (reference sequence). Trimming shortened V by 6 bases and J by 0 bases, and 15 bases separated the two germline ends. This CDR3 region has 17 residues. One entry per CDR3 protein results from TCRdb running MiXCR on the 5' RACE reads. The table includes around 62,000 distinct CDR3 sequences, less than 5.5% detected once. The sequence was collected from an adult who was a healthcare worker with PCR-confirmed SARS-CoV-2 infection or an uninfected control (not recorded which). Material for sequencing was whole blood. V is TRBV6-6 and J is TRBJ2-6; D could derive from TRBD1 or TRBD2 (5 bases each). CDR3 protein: CASSRWDPLSGANVLTF. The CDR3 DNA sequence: TGTGCCAGCAGCCGCTGGGACCCCCTCTCTGGGGCCAACGTCCTGACTTTC.